This note documents a single T cell receptor beta chain sequence. This may be a read error: a much more frequent sequence differs by one nucleotide. Together with a sample-barcoded 5' primer, a J-beta primer mix was included in a second PCR lasting roughly 6 to 12 cycles. Every cDNA molecule carried a tag from a template-switch adaptor bearing 12 random nucleotides. TCRdb processed the 5' RACE reads anew with MiXCR; each CDR3 protein has one entry. Among fewer than 800,000 distinct CDR3 sequences listed, 32% were seen once. The donors, all healthy, were Caucasians living in Russia, aged about 6 to 95. Per sample, a minimum of 6.5 million PBMCs were isolated. RNA extraction gave at least 5 micrograms of total RNA per sample. These data come from a study of blood T cells in healthy people across ages. V lost 2 bases and J 4 bases, leaving 6 bases between the germline ends. Germline assignment: CDR1 MNHEY and CDR2 SVGAGI. This CDR3 is built from 13 residues.

The TCR was taken from a woman aged 80 or over in good health. The source material was blood. This sequence joins TRBV6-5 and TRBJ2-4; weak D call: TRBD1 (5 bases). CDR3 region: CASSYDRKNIQYF. CDR3 sequence (DNA): TGTGCCAGCAGTTACGACAGAAAAAACATTCAGTACTTC.